The clone carrying this T cell receptor (beta chain) was seen once. Profiling relied on immunoSEQ multiplex PCR, and the TCRdb table lists in-frame clones only, not all of them. This sample has roughly 68,000 clones, with 88% found just once. This specimen comes from a study of blood T cell repertoires in COVID-19. CDR1 MNHEY and CDR2 SVGEGT come from the germline V gene. V was pared by 6 bases and J by 1 base, with 10 bases between. This CDR3 is built from 15 residues. The chain has TRBV6-2 or TRBV6-3 and TRBJ2-6, with D unresolved. Input material: peripheral blood. The receptor comes from a human donor in a cohort sampled during active COVID-19. This CDR3 is CASSKTGSGANVLTF. For the CDR3, the DNA is TGTGCCAGCAGCAAGACCGGGTCTGGGGCCAACGTCCTGACTTTC.